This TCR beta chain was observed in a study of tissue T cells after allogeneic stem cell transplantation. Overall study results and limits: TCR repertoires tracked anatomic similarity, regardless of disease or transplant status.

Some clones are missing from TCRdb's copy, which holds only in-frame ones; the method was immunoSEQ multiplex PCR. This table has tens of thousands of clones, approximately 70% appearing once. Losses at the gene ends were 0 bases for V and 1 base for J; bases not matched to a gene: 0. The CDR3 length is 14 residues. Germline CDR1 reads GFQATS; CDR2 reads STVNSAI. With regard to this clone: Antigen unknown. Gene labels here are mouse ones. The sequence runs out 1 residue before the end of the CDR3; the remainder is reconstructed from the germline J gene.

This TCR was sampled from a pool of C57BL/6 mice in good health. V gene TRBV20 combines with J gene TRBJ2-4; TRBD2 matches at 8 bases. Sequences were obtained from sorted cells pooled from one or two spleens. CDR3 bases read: TGTGGTGCTAGGGACTGGGGGGGTCAAAACACCTTGTAC. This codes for CGARDWGGQNTLY. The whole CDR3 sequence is CGARDWGGQNTLYF. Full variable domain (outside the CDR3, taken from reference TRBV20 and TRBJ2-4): GALVYQYPRRTICKSGTSMRMECQAVGFQATSVAWYRQSPQKTFELIALSTVNSAIKYEQNFTQEKFPISHPNLSFSSMTVLNAYLEDRGLYLCGARDWGGQNTLYFGAGTRLSVL.